This T cell receptor (beta chain) comes out of a study of identical twins. Via MiXCR, TCRdb re-called the 5' RACE reads, giving one row per CDR3 protein. In the table there are about 1.7 million distinct CDR3 sequences, around a third of which are singletons. Overall study findings and caveats: The authors drew conclusions from cross-sectional statistical analysis rather than following the same donors.

There are 17 residues in the CDR3. The germline gives CDR1 DFQATT, CDR2 SNEGSKA (reference sequence). V was trimmed by 0 bases and J by 9 bases, leaving 24 bases between them. This clonotype was seen repeatedly, ten times or more. Its antigen is not identified. The sample comprised cord blood. V usage is TRBV20-1 and J usage is TRBJ2-4; possibly TRBD1 for D (6 bases). This TCR was sampled from a newborn girl in good health. The CDR3 here is CSARESPADRPKGIQYF. The CDR3 DNA follows: TGCAGTGCTAGAGAATCTCCCGCTGACAGGCCCAAGGGCATTCAGTACTTC.